One sample yielded the 12 T cell receptor beta chains listed below, sequenced in a study of T cell repertoires in cytomegalovirus infection. Each CDR3 protein gets one entry after TCRdb re-called the reads with MiXCR. The sample lists roughly 230,000 distinct CDR3 sequences; about 18% were seen once. Material for sequencing was CD8+ T cells from PBMCs. The receptors here all came from a human donor in good health (CMV status not recorded). Some clones in this sample may be carry-over from other donors' samples.

The sample holds a few counts of this clonotype. The gene calls are TRBV7-9 and TRBJ2-7; the D is unclear. Germline V gene data show CDR1 as SEHNR and CDR2 as FQNEAQ (reference sequence). CDR3 length equals 14 residues. The V end lost 5 bases, the J end lost 1 base, and 12 bases lay between the germline ends. CDR3 nucleotides: TGTGCCAGCAGCCCGCGAGACAAGTCCTACGAGCAGTACTTC. Protein product: CASSPRDKSYEQYF.

This chain links TRBV6-6 with TRBJ1-2; D is uncertain. Germline CDR1 and CDR2: MNHNY and SVGAGI (reference sequence). Trimming left V 6 bases short and J 6 bases short, with 23 bases between. There are 16 residues in the CDR3. The CDR3 DNA reads TGTGCCAGCAGCCAGGCTGGTCCGGTAACCTTGGATGGCTACACCTTC. This codes for CASSQAGPVTLDGYTF.

This clonotype has more than one count but fewer than ten. The chain combines TRBV13 with TRBJ1-1, with 9 nucleotides matching TRBD1. After removal of 0 bases from V and 12 bases from J, the junction contained 2 bases not matched to a gene. CDR3 length: 12 amino acids. CDR1 is PRHDT, CDR2 FYEKMQ, per germline (reference sequence). The chain's CDR3 is CASSLGDRGTFF. The CDR3 bases are TGTGCCAGCAGCTTAGGAGACAGGGGGACTTTCTTT.

There are many counts of this clonotype. The chain combines TRBV7-3 with TRBJ2-3; 14 bases fit TRBD2. The V gene end was trimmed by 5 bases and the J gene end by 4 bases; junction bases not matched to a gene: 11. The length of the CDR3 is 18 residues. Germline-derived CDR1 and CDR2 are SGHTA and FQGTGA. CDR3 DNA sequence: TGTGCCAGCAGCCCGGGACTAGCGGGGGAGGGGCCCGCAGATACGCAGTATTTT. Encoded protein: CASSPGLAGEGPADTQYF.

This clonotype was observed at least ten times. The genes are TRBV7-8 and TRBJ2-3; TRBD2 matches 9 bases. Germline loops: CDR1 SGHVS, CDR2 FQNEAQ. The CDR3 runs to 17 residues. V dropped 5 bases and J dropped 0; count of bases not matched to a gene: 9. The CDR3: CASSPKRGAWSTDTQYF. CDR3 nucleotide sequence: TGTGCCAGCAGCCCAAAGCGGGGGGCCTGGAGCACAGATACGCAGTATTTT.

The J gene is TRBJ2-1, the V gene TRBV19, with D hard to call. V was shortened by 3 bases and J by 4 bases, with 13 bases between the two germline ends. The CDR3 is 15 residues long. In germline, CDR1 is LNHDA, CDR2 SQIVND (reference sequence). The CDR3 is CASSMTPLTYNEQFF. In nucleotides, the CDR3 is TGTGCCAGTAGTATGACACCTCTAACGTACAATGAGCAGTTCTTC.

This clonotype appeared many times. This rearrangement joins TRBV12-3 or TRBV12-4 to TRBJ2-1; TRBD2 matches 7 bases. The CDR3 is 15 amino acids. Trimming at V came to 7 bases and at J to 0 bases, leaving 6 bases not matched to a gene. This chain's CDR3 is CASINRGVSYNEQFF. As DNA, the CDR3 is TGTGCCAGCATCAACCGGGGGGTCTCCTACAATGAGCAGTTCTTC.

This clonotype turned up a few times. The chain employs TRBV7-8 and TRBJ1-5; the match to TRBD1 covers 7 bases. Germline V CDR1 and CDR2: SGHVS, FQNEAQ. V shed 5 bases and J 6 bases; nucleotides not matched to a gene: 10. The CDR3 length is 15 residues. The CDR3 sequence: CASSALQGPSQPQHF. The CDR3 DNA reads TGTGCCAGCAGCGCCTTACAGGGGCCGAGTCAGCCCCAGCATTTT. The variable domain in full, completed from reference TRBV7-8 and TRBJ1-5, reads GAGVSQSPRYKVAKRGQDVALRCDPISGHVSLFWYQQALGQGPEFLTYFQNEAQLDKSGLPSDRFFAERPEGSVSTLKIQRTQQEDSAVYLCASSALQGPSQPQHFGDGTRLSIL.

The V and J genes are TRBV6-1 and TRBJ1-1; D is unresolved. The CDR3 length is 11 residues. The V gene's germline CDR1 is MNHNS and CDR2 SASEGT. Trimming removed 8 bases at V and 7 bases at J, with 11 bases between. This CDR3 is CASGPGFEAFF. The DNA for the CDR3 is TGTGCCAGCGGCCCCGGGTTTGAAGCTTTCTTT.

This clonotype was counted ten times or more. The chain carries TRBV4-2 and TRBJ1-5, with D possibly TRBD1 on 6 matching bases. V was shortened by 0 bases and J by 7 bases, with 13 bases between the two germline ends. Germline V gene lookup returns CDR1 LGHNA and CDR2 YNFKEQ. CDR3 length: 15 residues. The CDR3: CASSQEGAGVQPQHF. The CDR3 bases are TGTGCCAGCAGCCAAGAAGGGGCAGGGGTCCAGCCCCAGCATTTT.

This clonotype was seen more than once but under ten times. The chain has TRBV4-2 and TRBJ1-4, with 9 bases lining up with TRBD1. The germline V gene encodes CDR1 LGHNA and CDR2 YNFKEQ. J lost 8 bases, V lost 1 base, and 5 bases had no gene match. The CDR3 loop spans 15 amino acids. CDR3 DNA: TGTGCCAGCAGCCAAGGACAGGGGGAAGGAGAAAAACTGTTTTTT. It translates to CASSQGQGEGEKLFF.

The rearrangement uses TRBV5-4 and TRBJ2-5; either TRBD1 or TRBD2 may supply D (5 bases each). V gave up 0 bases and J gave up 0 bases, with 18 bases separating them. In germline, CDR1 is SGHNT, CDR2 YYREEE (reference sequence). CDR3 size: 18 residues. The CDR3 nucleotides are TGTGCCAGCAGCTTGGACCCCGGGACCCCTTCTTACCAAGAGACCCAGTACTTC. Protein: CASSLDPGTPSYQETQYF.